Reported below is one T cell receptor (beta chain). V was clipped by 2 bases and J by 2 bases, with 7 bases between them. The CDR3 is made up of 15 amino acids. Germline V CDR1 and CDR2: SNHLY, FYNNEI. This sample was taken from a study of blood T cell repertoires in COVID-19. Study summary: Material from acute and convalescent COVID-19 was sourced from the United States, Italy and Spain.

How the authors handled the data: Counts of nucleated cells, estimated from reference gene primer amplification, were obtained. Measured with immunoSEQ multiplex PCR; TCRdb has only the in-frame clones, and not every one. Clonal size and the V and J genes are those of that table, whereas D and trimming came from the DNA. This sample has 150,000 to 250,000 clones; approximately 84% occur once, and the top ten carry approximately 6.9%. This chain links TRBV2 with TRBJ2-6; D perhaps matches TRBD1 (5 bases). The material sequenced was peripheral blood. The receptor's source is a human donor with acute or convalescent COVID-19. The donor label of this sample is uncertain. Here the CDR3 reads CASSEQGAGANVLTF. The CDR3 nucleotides read TGTGCCAGCAGTGAACAAGGGGCTGGGGCCAACGTCCTGACTTTC.